The 20 T cell receptor beta chains below come from one sample, sequenced in a study of blood T cells in healthy people across ages. For the second PCR, which ran for about 6 to 11 cycles, a sample-barcoded 5' primer and a J-beta primer mix were used. TCRdb re-derived calls from the 5' RACE reads in MiXCR, one entry per CDR3 protein. The sample has about 1,400,000 distinct CDR3 sequences; around 39% are singletons. Sequencing used blood. The origin of the receptors is a woman aged 18 to 35 in good health.

The chain is built from TRBV12-3 or TRBV12-4 and TRBJ2-3, with TRBD2 matching 8 bases. This CDR3 is 13 amino acids long. J lost 0 bases, V lost 11 bases, and 4 bases had no gene match. The CDR3 sequence: CADRTSSTDTQYF. CDR3 in DNA: TGTGCCGACAGGACTAGCAGCACAGATACGCAGTATTTT.

This clonotype has only a few counts. V is TRBV10-3 and J is TRBJ2-6; unclear D gene. This CDR3 is built from 16 residues. V lost 4 bases, J lost 0 bases, and 10 bases lay in between. Germline CDR1 is ENHRY and CDR2 is SYGVKD. CDR3 coding DNA: TGTGCCATCAGTGGTATTAGTGACTCTGGGGCCAACGTCCTGACTTTC. It translates to CAISGISDSGANVLTF.

Concerning this clonotype itself: An end of the junction does not agree with germline; a read error may underlie this. The gene calls are TRBV12-3 or TRBV12-4 and TRBJ2-5; possible D gene TRBD2, 5 bases. CDR3 length: 12 residues. The CDR3 DNA is TGTGCCAGCAGTTGGGAGTGGGAGACCCAGTATTTC. As protein: CASSWEWETQYF.

This clonotype appeared a few times. The genes are TRBV20-1 and TRBJ2-7, with unresolved D. Trimming stripped 2 bases from V and 7 bases from J, with 9 bases between. The CDR3 totals 11 residues. Germline values: CDR1 DFQATT, CDR2 SNEGSKA (reference sequence). The CDR3 bases are TGCAGTGCTAGACAGATGATAGAGCAGTACTTC. Its protein product is CSARQMIEQYF.

This sequence joins TRBV9 and TRBJ2-7, with a weak D call TRBD2 (5 bases). Per germline, CDR1 SGDLS and CDR2 YYNGEE. The CDR3 totals 13 residues. With 4 bases removed from V and 2 bases from J, the gap between germline ends came to 10 bases. The CDR3 is CASSPIATYEQYF. The DNA for the CDR3 is TGTGCCAGCAGCCCCATAGCGACCTACGAGCAGTACTTC.

The table lists this clonotype with a few counts. The chain has TRBV21-1 and TRBJ2-3. TRBV21-1 is a pseudogene. CDR3 size: 13 residues. The CDR3 spells CASSKNFPDTQYF. CDR3 DNA: TGTGCCAGCAGCAAAAATTTCCCAGATACGCAGTATTTT.

The chain carries TRBV28 and TRBJ2-1; D possibly uses TRBD1 or TRBD2 (6 bases each). The length of the CDR3 is 15 residues. The germline V and J ends were trimmed by 4 bases and 9 bases, with 19 bases remaining between them. Germline CDR1 and CDR2: MDHEN and SYDVKM. CDR3 sequence reads: CASSSPSTRGGEQFF. CDR3 nucleotides: TGTGCCAGCAGTTCCCCCTCGACTAGAGGGGGTGAGCAGTTCTTC. Based on the CDR3 plus reference TRBV28 and TRBJ2-1, the full variable domain is DVKVTQSSRYLVKRTGEKVFLECVQDMDHENMFWYRQDPGLGLRLIYFSYDVKMKEKGDIPEGYSVSREKKERFSLILESASTNQTSMYLCASSSPSTRGGEQFFGPGTRLTVL.

This clonotype turned up a few times. CDR3 region: CASGLVLGGLGANVLTF. As DNA, the CDR3 is TGTGCTAGTGGTTTGGTCCTCGGGGGTCTTGGGGCCAACGTCCTGACTTTC. The genes are TRBV12-5 and TRBJ2-6, with D possibly matching TRBD2 (6 bases). V was cut by 0 bases and J by 3 bases, with 12 bases left in between. The CDR3 spans 17 residues. The germline V gene encodes CDR1 LGHNT and CDR2 FRNRAP. Full variable domain (remainder filled in from reference TRBV12-5 and TRBJ2-6): DARVTQTPRHKVTEMGQEVTMRCQPILGHNTVFWYRQTMMQGLELLAYFRNRAPLDDSGMPKDRFSAEMPDATLATLKIQPSEPRDSAVYFCASGLVLGGLGANVLTFGAGSRLTVL.

The sample holds one count of this clonotype. CDR3 amino acids: CASQFGGSNQPQHF. CDR3 nucleotides: TGTGCCAGCCAATTCGGGGGTAGCAATCAGCCCCAGCATTTT. V usage is TRBV2 and J usage is TRBJ1-5; tentatively, D is TRBD1 (5 bases). The ends were cut back, 8 bases at V and 0 bases at J, with 11 bases in the middle. Looked up from germline, CDR1 is SNHLY and CDR2 is FYNNEI. CDR3 length: 14 residues.

This clonotype was picked up a small number of times. This chain links TRBV6-4 with TRBJ2-1, with 11 bases fitting TRBD2. Germline-derived CDR1 and CDR2 are MRHNA and SNTAGT. V lost 0 bases, J lost 6 bases, and 10 bases stayed unmatched. CDR3 size: 18 residues. The CDR3 bases are TGTGCCAGCAGTGACTCCCACCTCCCTAGCGGGAGGTCCAATGAGCAGTTCTTC. This encodes CASSDSHLPSGRSNEQFF.

This clonotype was seen a few times. This rearrangement joins TRBV12-3 or TRBV12-4 to TRBJ2-1; tentative D call: TRBD1 (6 bases). The CDR3 is 15 amino acids. V lost 3 bases to trimming and J lost 6 bases, with 15 bases between them. The CDR3 DNA sequence: TGTGCCAGCAGTTTCGGGTCAACAGGGCTCAATGAGCAGTTCTTC. Translating gives CASSFGSTGLNEQFF.

The V call is TRBV12-3 or TRBV12-4, the J call TRBJ2-1; D gene ambiguous. The CDR3 has 14 residues. Trimming removed 3 bases at V and 9 bases at J, with 15 bases between. CDR3 DNA sequence: TGTGCCAGCAGTTTTGTAGAGCGAAAGGGTGAGCAGTTCTTC. Protein product: CASSFVERKGEQFF.

This clonotype occurred many times. This chain uses TRBV7-9 with TRBJ2-5, with D tentatively TRBD1 (6 bases). V was cut by 3 bases and J by 6 bases, with 14 bases left in between. This CDR3 has 14 residues. Germline CDR1 is SEHNR and CDR2 is FQNEAQ (reference sequence). This CDR3 reads CASSFPGHKQTQYF. Here the CDR3 DNA reads TGTGCCAGCAGCTTCCCGGGACACAAGCAGACCCAGTACTTC.

The CDR3 bases are TGTGCCAGCAGTTACCTCAGCGGGGGGACCTCCACAGATACGCAGTATTTT. Its protein product is CASSYLSGGTSTDTQYF. The V and J genes are TRBV6-5 and TRBJ2-3; TRBD2 aligns across 9 bases. CDR3 length equals 17 residues. The junction had 8 bases not matched to a gene; V was cut back by 2 bases and J by 2 bases. The germline V gene encodes CDR1 MNHEY and CDR2 SVGAGI.

Notes on this clonotype: The junction differs from germline at one of its ends, possibly a read error. This rearrangement joins TRBV20-1 to TRBJ2-3; perhaps TRBD2 as D (6 bases). CDR1 is DFQATT and CDR2 is SNEGSKA in the germline V gene (reference sequence). This CDR3 is 14 amino acids long. Written as DNA, the CDR3 is TGCAGTGCGGGATTAGCGGCCCAAGAGGATACGCGGTATTTT. Translating it yields CSAGLAAQEDTRYF.

The CDR3 loop reads CASSRSWRGSYNEQFF. The CDR3 DNA reads as TGTGCCAGCAGCCGATCCTGGAGGGGGTCCTACAATGAGCAGTTCTTC. The V gene is TRBV3-1, the J gene TRBJ2-1; D might be TRBD1 or TRBD2, each matching 6 bases. Between the trimmed V and J ends, which lost 4 bases and 1 base, there was a span of 14 bases. In germline, CDR1 is LGHDT, CDR2 YNNKEL (reference sequence). CDR3 length: 16 residues.

This clonotype was picked up a small number of times. V is TRBV6-2 or TRBV6-3 and J is TRBJ2-1; D may be TRBD2 (7 bases). V lost 7 bases and J lost 1, with 17 bases in between. Germline V gene lookup returns CDR1 MNHEY and CDR2 SVGEGT. This CDR3 contains 16 residues. CDR3 sequence reads: CASMTGGSLSYNEQFF. The CDR3 region has the DNA TGTGCCAGCATGACGGGGGGCAGTTTGTCCTACAATGAGCAGTTCTTC.

This rearrangement joins TRBV6-6 to TRBJ1-6; D possibly corresponds to TRBD1 (5 bases). CDR3 length: 13 residues. V lost 7 bases to trimming and J lost 6 bases, with 10 bases between them. CDR1 MNHNY and CDR2 SVGAGI come from the germline V gene (reference sequence). The CDR3 region is CASTGALNSPLHF. Written as DNA, the CDR3 is TGTGCCAGCACCGGGGCCCTTAATTCACCCCTCCACTTT.

The V and J genes are TRBV4-1 and TRBJ2-2; TRBD2 aligns across 9 bases. From germline, CDR1 is MGHRA and CDR2 YSYEKL. J was trimmed by 4 bases and V by 2 bases; bases with no gene match: 17. The CDR3 totals 20 residues. CDR3 in DNA: TGCGCCAGCAGCCAATATTACAGCGGGAGGCCTCCTGAGGGCACCGGGGAGCTGTTTTTT. It encodes CASSQYYSGRPPEGTGELFF.

The DNA of the CDR3 is TGTGCCAGCAGTGAGCGACTAGCGGGAGAGAATGGGCAGTACTTC. It encodes CASSERLAGENGQYF. This chain connects TRBV12-3 or TRBV12-4 to TRBJ2-7; 12 bases map to TRBD2. The CDR3 spans 15 residues. Trimming took 5 bases from V and 9 from J; bases not matched to a gene: 11.